Presented here are 25 T cell receptor beta chains from one specimen sequenced in a study of blood T cell repertoires in COVID-19. The table came from immunoSEQ multiplex PCR; TCRdb's copy has only in-frame clones and leaves some out. The repertoire consists of roughly 46,000 clones, with 87% occurring once and the leading ten covering about a sixth. Input material: peripheral blood. The receptors were gathered from a human donor in a cohort sampled during active COVID-19.

CDR3 in DNA: TGTGCCTGCGGACAGGAATTCTCTGGAAACACCATATATTTT. As protein: CACGQEFSGNTIYF. The rearrangement links TRBV10-3 to TRBJ1-3; TRBD1 matches at 7 bases. J was trimmed by 0 bases and V by 11 bases; bases with no gene match: 7. The CDR3 is made up of 14 amino acids. Germline CDR1 is ENHRY and CDR2 is SYGVKD.

This rearrangement joins TRBV11-2 to TRBJ2-7, with TRBD2 matching over 9 bases. The ends lost 5 bases at V and 2 bases at J; junction bases unmatched: 10. The CDR3 is made up of 16 amino acids. Germline assignment: CDR1 SGHAT and CDR2 FQNNGV. The CDR3 protein is CASSRGAGGVPYEQYF. CDR3 DNA: TGTGCCAGCAGCCGGGGGGCGGGGGGGGTACCCTACGAGCAGTACTTC.

This clone appeared once. This sequence joins TRBV27 and TRBJ2-7, with a possible D match to TRBD1 (5 bases). CDR1 MNHEY and CDR2 SMNVEV come from the germline V gene (reference sequence). The CDR3 is 15 residues long. V lost 6 bases and J 2 bases, leaving 17 bases between the germline ends. This CDR3 is CASSETRRGPYEQYF. The CDR3 DNA reads TGTGCCAGCAGCGAGACCCGAAGGGGTCCCTACGAGCAGTACTTC.

V usage is TRBV6-6 and J usage is TRBJ2-5, with 10 positions matching TRBD2. The V segment lost 6 bases and the J segment 5 bases; nucleotides outside the gene matches: 27. Germline CDR1 is MNHNY and CDR2 is SVGAGI (reference sequence). This CDR3 is 21 amino acids long. For the CDR3, the DNA is TGTGCCAGCAGCCACCTGGGTAGGGGGCTATTGATAGCGGGAGGTGGTGAGACCCAGTACTTC. It translates to CASSHLGRGLLIAGGGETQYF.

This chain links TRBV11-2 with TRBJ1-1, with a tentative D call TRBD1 (5 bases). Germline values: CDR1 SGHAT, CDR2 FQNNGV. Trimming shortened V by 5 bases and J by 8 bases, and 15 bases separated the two germline ends. This CDR3 is built from 13 residues. CDR3 coding DNA: TGTGCCAGCAGCCCGAGCAGGGTCGGGGAAGCTTTCTTT. It yields the protein CASSPSRVGEAFF.

The chain uses TRBV27 and TRBJ2-6; unclear D gene. V was shortened by 1 base and J by 4 bases, with 8 bases between the two germline ends. There are 15 residues in the CDR3. Germline loops: CDR1 MNHEY, CDR2 SMNVEV (reference sequence). The chain's CDR3 is CASSLFRGGANVLTF. The CDR3 nucleotides are TGTGCCAGCAGTTTATTTCGAGGAGGGGCCAACGTCCTGACTTTC.

The chain joins TRBV28 to TRBJ1-5; 8 nucleotides agree with TRBD1. CDR1 and CDR2 from the germline V gene are MDHEN and SYDVKM. V shed 4 bases and J 4 bases; nucleotides not matched to a gene: 9. The CDR3 spans 16 residues. As DNA, the CDR3 is TGTGCCAGCAGTTCCGTACAGGGGGGTAGGAATCAGCCCCAGCATTTT. It codes for CASSSVQGGRNQPQHF.

The V and J genes are TRBV10-3 and TRBJ2-3; 8 nucleotides agree with TRBD2. V dropped 0 bases and J dropped 5; count of bases not matched to a gene: 7. This CDR3 is built from 16 residues. The germline V gene has CDR1 ENHRY and CDR2 SYGVKD. The CDR3 is CAISESDSGVVDTQYF. The CDR3 DNA is TGTGCCATCAGTGAGTCGGATAGCGGGGTGGTAGATACGCAGTATTTT.

This clone came up a few times. The chain's CDR3 is CAISRDRGGTEAFF. In nucleotides, the CDR3 is TGTGCCATCAGTAGGGACAGGGGAGGGACTGAAGCTTTCTTT. The chain joins TRBV10-3 to TRBJ1-1; 10 positions match TRBD1. The germline gives CDR1 ENHRY, CDR2 SYGVKD. The CDR3 totals 14 residues. The V gene end was trimmed by 5 bases and the J gene end by 5 bases; junction bases not matched to a gene: 5.

The rearrangement joins TRBV7-9 to TRBJ1-5; 7 bases are shared with TRBD1. Germline V gene sequence: CDR1 SEHNR, CDR2 FQNEAQ (reference sequence). The V and J ends lost 4 bases and 2 bases, in that order; junction bases with no gene match: 2. This CDR3 has 14 residues. Written as DNA, the CDR3 is TGTGCCAGCAGCTCAACAGGGGGCAATCAGCCCCAGCATTTT. It specifies CASSSTGGNQPQHF. Full variable domain (outside the CDR3, taken from reference TRBV7-9 and TRBJ1-5): DTGVSQNPRHKITKRGQNVTFRCDPISEHNRLYWYRQTLGQGPEFLTYFQNEAQLEKSRLLSDRFSAERPKGSFSTLEIQRTEQGDSAMYLCASSSTGGNQPQHFGDGTRLSIL.

This clone was found once. The chain recombines TRBV7-8 with TRBJ2-7; the D gene is possibly TRBD2 (5 bases). Trimming took 5 bases from V and 0 from J, leaving 11 bases between them. CDR1 and CDR2 from the germline V gene are SGHVS and FQNEAQ. The CDR3 has 14 residues. In DNA, the CDR3 is TGTGCCAGCAGCCCAGGACGGGGCTCCTACGAGCAGTACTTC. Translated, it gives CASSPGRGSYEQYF.

V is TRBV5-5 and J is TRBJ2-5; 8 bases are a match to TRBD1. Trimming removed 4 bases from V and 5 bases from J; junction bases left unmatched: 10. The germline V gene encodes CDR1 SGHKS and CDR2 YYEKEE (reference sequence). The CDR3 extends over 15 amino acids. The chain's CDR3 is CASSGLTGVGETQYF. The CDR3, as DNA: TGTGCCAGCAGCGGGCTGACAGGGGTCGGGGAGACCCAGTACTTC. Complete variable domain (other parts from reference TRBV5-5 and TRBJ2-5): DAGVTQSPTHLIKTRGQQVTLRCSPISGHKSVSWYQQVLGQGPQFIFQYYEKEERGRGNFPDRFSARQFPNYSSELNVNALLLGDSALYLCASSGLTGVGETQYFGPGTRLLVL.

The chain is built from TRBV28 and TRBJ1-2; TRBD1 agrees at 7 bases. Germline V lookup: CDR1 MDHEN, CDR2 SYDVKM. The CDR3 covers 14 residues. V lost 1 base and J lost 8; bases outside the gene matches: 7. CDR3: CASSLSTGFIGYTF. The CDR3 nucleotides are TGTGCCAGCAGTTTATCGACAGGGTTCATCGGCTACACCTTC.

The chain recombines TRBV9 with TRBJ2-2; 9 nucleotides match TRBD2. The CDR3 consists of 16 residues. Germline V gene sequence: CDR1 SGDLS, CDR2 YYNGEE. Trimming cost V 4 bases and J 0 bases; bases outside gene matches: 4. The CDR3 protein is CASSPPSGANTGELFF. The CDR3 nucleotides are TGTGCCAGCAGCCCCCCTAGCGGGGCGAACACCGGGGAGCTGTTTTTT.

This clone was seen a single time. The chain joins TRBV6-1 to TRBJ1-2; 8 positions match TRBD1. The CDR3 extends over 19 amino acids. V was clipped by 4 bases and J by 4 bases; unmatched bases: 20. CDR1 and CDR2 (germline): MNHNS, SASEGT. CDR3 in amino acids: CASSGPIQQGGRLSYGYTF. CDR3 bases: TGTGCCAGCAGTGGGCCTATTCAACAGGGGGGGCGGTTAAGCTATGGCTACACCTTC.

The V and J genes are TRBV6-5 and TRBJ1-2, with D possibly being TRBD1 (5 bases). Trimming pared 4 bases from V and 3 bases from J, leaving 18 bases between. This CDR3 region has 16 residues. Germline V gives CDR1 MNHEY, CDR2 SVGAGI. DNA for the CDR3: TGTGCCAGCAGTTCCATCACAGGAGGGAAATACTATGGCTACACCTTC. It translates to CASSSITGGKYYGYTF.

V gene TRBV27 combines with J gene TRBJ2-7; TRBD1 agrees at 8 bases. CDR1 is MNHEY and CDR2 is SMNVEV in the germline V gene (reference sequence). CDR3 length equals 12 residues. Losses at the gene ends were 3 bases for V and 6 bases for J; bases not matched to a gene: 1. The CDR3 nucleotides read TGTGCCAGCAGTTTCAGGGGGCGCGAGCAGTACTTC. Amino acids: CASSFRGREQYF.

V and J are TRBV10-2 and TRBJ2-1; the match to TRBD2 covers 14 bases. V trimming: 8 bases; J trimming: 6 bases; junction bases outside the gene matches: 3. CDR1 and CDR2 (germline): WSHSY, SAAADI. This CDR3 region has 14 residues. The CDR3 DNA is TGCGCCAGCGCTGGACTAGCGGGAGGCAATGAGCAGTTCTTC. Translating gives CASAGLAGGNEQFF.

The V call is TRBV6-2 or TRBV6-3, the J call TRBJ2-7; 9 bases align to TRBD1. This CDR3 comprises 15 residues. J gave up 3 bases and V 2 bases, and 5 bases lay outside the gene matches. CDR1 and CDR2 from the germline V gene are MNHEY and SVGEGT. CDR3 residues: CASSYPPDRGYEQYF. In nucleotides, the CDR3 is TGTGCCAGCAGTTACCCGCCGGACAGGGGCTACGAGCAGTACTTC.

V is TRBV11-1 and J is TRBJ2-7; 10 bases line up with TRBD2. Germline CDR1 SGHAT, CDR2 FQDESV (reference sequence). The CDR3 runs 16 residues. With 5 bases clipped from V and 3 bases from J, the junction kept 10 bases outside the gene matches. The CDR3 DNA sequence: TGTGCCAGCAGCCCTGTAGCTAGCGGGAGCTACTACGAGCAGTACTTC. Residues: CASSPVASGSYYEQYF.

This chain joins TRBV7-9 and TRBJ1-5, with 8 bases aligning to TRBD1. The V segment lost 1 base and the J segment 7 bases; nucleotides outside the gene matches: 12. The germline gives CDR1 SEHNR, CDR2 FQNEAQ (reference sequence). CDR3 length: 17 residues. The CDR3 here is CASSLDPGQGIWQPQHF. The CDR3 DNA follows: TGTGCCAGCAGCTTAGACCCTGGACAGGGAATATGGCAGCCCCAGCATTTT.

The chain joins TRBV6-5 to TRBJ2-7; 9 positions match TRBD1. Germline values: CDR1 MNHEY, CDR2 SVGAGI. After removal of 5 bases from V and 3 bases from J, the junction contained 5 bases not matched to a gene. The CDR3 sequence is 14 residues long. The CDR3 loop reads CASSPGQGVYEQYF. CDR3 DNA sequence: TGTGCCAGCAGTCCGGGACAGGGCGTCTACGAGCAGTACTTC.

V usage is TRBV28 and J usage is TRBJ1-6; TRBD1 matches 7 bases. CDR1 is MDHEN, CDR2 SYDVKM, per germline. Unmatched junction bases numbered 11, after V lost 7 bases and J lost 5 bases. The CDR3 totals 16 residues. The CDR3 DNA follows: TGTGCCAGCACCGGAATACAGGGGATGGATAATTCACCCCTCCACTTT. Translating it yields CASTGIQGMDNSPLHF. Full variable domain (rest looked up from reference TRBV28 and TRBJ1-6): DVKVTQSSRYLVKRTGEKVFLECVQDMDHENMFWYRQDPGLGLRLIYFSYDVKMKEKGDIPEGYSVSREKKERFSLILESASTNQTSMYLCASTGIQGMDNSPLHFGNGTRLTVT.

The rearrangement joins TRBV5-1 to TRBJ1-2; 12 bases agree with TRBD1. The V segment lost 3 bases and the J segment 5 bases; nucleotides outside the gene matches: 5. There are 15 residues in the CDR3. Germline values: CDR1 SGHRS, CDR2 YFSETQ. In nucleotides, the CDR3 is TGCGCCAGCAGCTCCCGGGACAGGGGGCTTTATGGCTACACCTTC. As protein: CASSSRDRGLYGYTF.

CDR3: CASSAGPSYEQYF. The CDR3 DNA reads TGTGCCAGTAGCGCGGGACCAAGCTACGAGCAGTACTTC. V gene TRBV19 combines with J gene TRBJ2-7; D possibly corresponds to TRBD2 (6 bases). Germline V lookup: CDR1 LNHDA, CDR2 SQIVND (reference sequence). The CDR3 runs to 13 residues. With 6 bases removed from V and 3 bases from J, the gap between germline ends came to 12 bases.